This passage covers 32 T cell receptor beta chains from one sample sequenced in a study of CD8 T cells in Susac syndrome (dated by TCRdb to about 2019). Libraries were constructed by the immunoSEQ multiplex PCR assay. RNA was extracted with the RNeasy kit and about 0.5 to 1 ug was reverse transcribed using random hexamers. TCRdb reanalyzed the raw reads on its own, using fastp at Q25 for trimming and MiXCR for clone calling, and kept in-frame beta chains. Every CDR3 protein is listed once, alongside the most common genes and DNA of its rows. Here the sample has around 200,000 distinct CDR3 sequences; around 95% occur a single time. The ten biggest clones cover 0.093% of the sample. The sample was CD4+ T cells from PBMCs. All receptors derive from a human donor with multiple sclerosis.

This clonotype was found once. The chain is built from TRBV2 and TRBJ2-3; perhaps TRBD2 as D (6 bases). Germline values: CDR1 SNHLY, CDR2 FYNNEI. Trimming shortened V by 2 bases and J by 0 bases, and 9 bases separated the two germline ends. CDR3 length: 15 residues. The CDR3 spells CASSETGESTDTQYF. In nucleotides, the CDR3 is TGTGCCAGCAGTGAAACGGGGGAGAGCACAGATACGCAGTATTTT.

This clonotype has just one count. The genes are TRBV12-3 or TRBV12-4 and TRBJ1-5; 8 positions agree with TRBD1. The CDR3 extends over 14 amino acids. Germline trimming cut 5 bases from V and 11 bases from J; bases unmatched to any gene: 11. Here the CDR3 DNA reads TGTGCCAGCAGTCCCCGACAGGGGCCGATGGCCCAGCATTTT. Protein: CASSPRQGPMAQHF.

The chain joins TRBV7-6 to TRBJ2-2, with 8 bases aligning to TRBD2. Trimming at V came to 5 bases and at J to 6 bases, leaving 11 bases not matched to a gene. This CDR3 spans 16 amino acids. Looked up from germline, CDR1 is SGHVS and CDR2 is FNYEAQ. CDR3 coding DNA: TGTGCCAGCAGCCCGCGGTTCGGGGGGGCCCCCGGGGAGCTGTTTTTT. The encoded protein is CASSPRFGGAPGELFF.

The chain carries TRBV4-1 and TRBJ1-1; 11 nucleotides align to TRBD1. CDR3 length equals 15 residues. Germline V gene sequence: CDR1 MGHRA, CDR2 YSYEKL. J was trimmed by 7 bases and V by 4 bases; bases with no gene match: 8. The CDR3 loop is CASSPIGQGANEAFF. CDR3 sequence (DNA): TGCGCCAGCAGCCCGATAGGACAGGGGGCAAATGAAGCTTTCTTT.

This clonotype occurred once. In nucleotides, the CDR3 is TGTGCCAGCAGCCCGGGACAGGGGCTTCTCGGCTACACCTTC. It is translated as CASSPGQGLLGYTF. This chain uses TRBV7-2 with TRBJ1-2, with 10 bases aligning to TRBD1. The CDR3 contains 14 residues. CDR1 and CDR2 from the germline V gene are SGHTA and FQGNSA. J lost 8 bases, V lost 5 bases, and 8 bases had no gene match.

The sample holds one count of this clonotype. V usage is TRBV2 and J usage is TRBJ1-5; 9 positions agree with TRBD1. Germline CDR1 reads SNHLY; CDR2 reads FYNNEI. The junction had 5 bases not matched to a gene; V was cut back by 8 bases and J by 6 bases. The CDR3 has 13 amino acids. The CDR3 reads CASRDREGQPQHF. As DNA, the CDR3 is TGTGCCAGCCGGGACAGGGAGGGTCAGCCCCAGCATTTT.

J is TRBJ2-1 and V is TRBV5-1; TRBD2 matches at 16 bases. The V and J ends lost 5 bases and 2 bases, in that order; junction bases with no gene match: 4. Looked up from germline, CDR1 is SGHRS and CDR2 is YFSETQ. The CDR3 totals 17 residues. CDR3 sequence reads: CASSPGTSGGAYNEQFF. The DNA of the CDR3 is TGCGCCAGCAGTCCCGGGACTAGCGGGGGGGCCTACAATGAGCAGTTCTTC.

This CDR3 reads CASSFGLQIPAAGTQYF. For the CDR3, the DNA is TGTGCCAGCAGCTTCGGGCTCCAGATTCCCGCAGCAGGCACGCAGTATTTT. The genes are TRBV7-2 and TRBJ2-3; no firm D call. This CDR3 has 17 amino acids. With 3 bases removed from V and 9 bases from J, the gap between germline ends came to 25 bases. CDR1 is SGHTA, CDR2 FQGNSA, per germline.

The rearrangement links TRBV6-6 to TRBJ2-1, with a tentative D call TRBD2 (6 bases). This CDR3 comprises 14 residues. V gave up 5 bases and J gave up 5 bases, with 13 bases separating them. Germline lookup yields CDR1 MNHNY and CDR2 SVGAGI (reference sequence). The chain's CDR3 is CASSPAGTHNEQFF. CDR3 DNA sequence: TGTGCCAGCAGTCCGGCCGGGACTCACAATGAGCAGTTCTTC.

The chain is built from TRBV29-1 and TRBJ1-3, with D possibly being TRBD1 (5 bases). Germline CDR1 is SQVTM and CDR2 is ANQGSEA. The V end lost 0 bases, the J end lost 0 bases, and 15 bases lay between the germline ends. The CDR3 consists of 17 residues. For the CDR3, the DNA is TGCAGCGTTGAAGATCCAAGGGGACCCCACTCTGGAAACACCATATATTTT. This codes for CSVEDPRGPHSGNTIYF.

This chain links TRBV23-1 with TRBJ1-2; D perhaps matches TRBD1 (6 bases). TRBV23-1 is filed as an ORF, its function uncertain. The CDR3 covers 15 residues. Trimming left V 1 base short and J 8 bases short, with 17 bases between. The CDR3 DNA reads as TGCGCCAGCAGTCAATATTATCGGGGGGCCTGGGGCTACACCTTC. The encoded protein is CASSQYYRGAWGYTF.

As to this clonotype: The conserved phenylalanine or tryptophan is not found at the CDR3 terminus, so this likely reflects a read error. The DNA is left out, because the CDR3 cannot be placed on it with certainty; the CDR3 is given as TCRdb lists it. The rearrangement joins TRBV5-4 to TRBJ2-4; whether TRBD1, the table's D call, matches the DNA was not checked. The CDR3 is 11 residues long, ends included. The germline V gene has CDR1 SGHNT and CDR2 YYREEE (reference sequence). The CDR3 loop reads CASSLGCGEGI.

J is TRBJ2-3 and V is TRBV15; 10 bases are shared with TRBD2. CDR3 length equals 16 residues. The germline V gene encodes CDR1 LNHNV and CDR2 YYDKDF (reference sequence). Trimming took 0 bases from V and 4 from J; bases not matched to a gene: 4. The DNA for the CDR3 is TGTGCCACCAGCAGAGAGGCTAGCGGGGGTTCAGATACGCAGTATTTT. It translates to CATSREASGGSDTQYF.

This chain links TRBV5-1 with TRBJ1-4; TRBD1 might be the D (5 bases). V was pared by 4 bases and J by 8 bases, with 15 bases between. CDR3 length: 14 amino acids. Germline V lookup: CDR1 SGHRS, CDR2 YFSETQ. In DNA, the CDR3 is TGCGCCAGCAGCCTTGGGGGAGGAGGCGAAAAACTGTTTTTT. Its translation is CASSLGGGGEKLFF.

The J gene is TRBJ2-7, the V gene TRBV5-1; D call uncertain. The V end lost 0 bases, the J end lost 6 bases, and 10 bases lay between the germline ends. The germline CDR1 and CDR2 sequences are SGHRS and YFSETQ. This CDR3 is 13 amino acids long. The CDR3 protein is CASSLEGDFEQYF. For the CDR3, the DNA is TGCGCCAGCAGCTTGGAAGGAGACTTCGAGCAGTACTTC. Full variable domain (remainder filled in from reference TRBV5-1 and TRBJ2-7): KAGVTQTPRYLIKTRGQQVTLSCSPISGHRSVSWYQQTPGQGLQFLFEYFSETQRNKGNFPGRFSGRQFSNSRSEMNVSTLELGDSALYLCASSLEGDFEQYFGPGTRLTVT.

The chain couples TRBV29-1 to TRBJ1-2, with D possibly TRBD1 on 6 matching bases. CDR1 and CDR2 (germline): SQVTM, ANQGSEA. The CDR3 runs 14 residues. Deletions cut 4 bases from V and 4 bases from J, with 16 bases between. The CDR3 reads CSVVGGLGGYGYTF. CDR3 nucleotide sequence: TGCAGCGTTGTCGGGGGGCTCGGCGGCTATGGCTACACCTTC.

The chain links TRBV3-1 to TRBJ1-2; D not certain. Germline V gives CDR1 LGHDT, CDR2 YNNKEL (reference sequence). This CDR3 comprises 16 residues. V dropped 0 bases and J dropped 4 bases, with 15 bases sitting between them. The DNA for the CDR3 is TGTGCCAGCAGCCAAGACAACCGCGGGGTATCCTATGGCTACACCTTC. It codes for CASSQDNRGVSYGYTF.

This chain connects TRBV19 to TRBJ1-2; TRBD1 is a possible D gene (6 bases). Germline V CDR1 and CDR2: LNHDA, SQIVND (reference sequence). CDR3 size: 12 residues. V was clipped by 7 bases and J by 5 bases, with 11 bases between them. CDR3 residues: CASTNQGYGYTF. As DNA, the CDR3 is TGTGCCAGTACAAACCAGGGGTATGGCTACACCTTC.

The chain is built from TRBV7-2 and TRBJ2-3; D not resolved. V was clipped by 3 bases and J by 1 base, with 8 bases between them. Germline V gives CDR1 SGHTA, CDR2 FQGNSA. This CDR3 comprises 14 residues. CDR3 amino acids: CASSFTPGTDTQYF. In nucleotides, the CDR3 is TGTGCCAGCAGCTTCACTCCCGGCACAGATACGCAGTATTTT.

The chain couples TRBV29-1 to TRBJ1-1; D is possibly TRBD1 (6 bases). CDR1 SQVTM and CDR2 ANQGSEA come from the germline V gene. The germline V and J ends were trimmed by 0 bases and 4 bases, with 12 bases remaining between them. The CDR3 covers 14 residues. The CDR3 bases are TGCAGCGTTGAAGATCGTCGAGGGGGCACTGAAGCTTTCTTT. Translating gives CSVEDRRGGTEAFF.

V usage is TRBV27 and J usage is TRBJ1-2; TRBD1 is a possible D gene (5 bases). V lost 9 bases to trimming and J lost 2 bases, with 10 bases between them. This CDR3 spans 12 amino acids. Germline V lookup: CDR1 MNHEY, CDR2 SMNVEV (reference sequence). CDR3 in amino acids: CARTGPNYGYTF. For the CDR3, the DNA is TGTGCCAGGACGGGGCCGAACTATGGCTACACCTTC.

The CDR3 region is CASSGHRTGGSGNTIYF. CDR3 bases: TGTGCCAGCAGCGGACACCGGACAGGGGGCTCTGGAAACACCATATATTTT. The gene calls are TRBV9 and TRBJ1-3; TRBD1 matches 10 bases. V shed 3 bases, J shed 0 bases, and the junction held 6 bases outside the gene matches. From germline, CDR1 is SGDLS and CDR2 YYNGEE. This CDR3 region has 17 residues.

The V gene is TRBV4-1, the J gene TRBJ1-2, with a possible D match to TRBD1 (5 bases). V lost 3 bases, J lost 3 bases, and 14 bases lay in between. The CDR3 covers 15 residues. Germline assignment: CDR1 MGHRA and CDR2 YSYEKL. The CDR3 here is CASSHAVTEYYGYTF. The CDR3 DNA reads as TGCGCCAGCAGCCACGCAGTGACAGAATACTATGGCTACACCTTC.

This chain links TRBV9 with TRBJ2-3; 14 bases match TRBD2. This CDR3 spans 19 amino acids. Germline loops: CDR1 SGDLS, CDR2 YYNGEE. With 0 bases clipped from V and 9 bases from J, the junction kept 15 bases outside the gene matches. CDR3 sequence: CASSVALGLAGDRGVTQYF. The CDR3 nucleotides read TGTGCCAGCAGCGTAGCCCTGGGACTAGCGGGGGATCGAGGGGTAACGCAGTATTTT. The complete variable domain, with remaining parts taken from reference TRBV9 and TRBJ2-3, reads DSGVTQTPKHLITATGQRVTLRCSPRSGDLSVYWYQQSLDQGLQFLIQYYNGEERAKGNILERFSAQQFPDLHSELNLSSLELGDSALYFCASSVALGLAGDRGVTQYFGPGTRLTVL.

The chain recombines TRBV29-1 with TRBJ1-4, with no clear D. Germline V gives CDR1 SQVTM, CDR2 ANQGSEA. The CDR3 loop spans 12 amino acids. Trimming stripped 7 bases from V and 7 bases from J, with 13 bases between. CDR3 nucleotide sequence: TGCAGCGCCGGGATTCGGAGTGAAAAACTGTTTTTT. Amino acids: CSAGIRSEKLFF. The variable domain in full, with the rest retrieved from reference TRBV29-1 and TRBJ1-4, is SAVISQKPSRDICQRGTSLTIQCQVDSQVTMMFWYRQQPGQSLTLIATANQGSEATYESGFVIDKFPISRPNLTFSTLTVSNMSPEDSSIYLCSAGIRSEKLFFGSGTQLSVL.

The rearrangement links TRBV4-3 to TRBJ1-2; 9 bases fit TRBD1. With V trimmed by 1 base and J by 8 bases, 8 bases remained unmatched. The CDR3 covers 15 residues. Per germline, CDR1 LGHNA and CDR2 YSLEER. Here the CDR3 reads CASSQVPSDRGGYTF. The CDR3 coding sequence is TGCGCCAGCAGCCAAGTCCCCTCCGACAGGGGGGGCTACACCTTC.

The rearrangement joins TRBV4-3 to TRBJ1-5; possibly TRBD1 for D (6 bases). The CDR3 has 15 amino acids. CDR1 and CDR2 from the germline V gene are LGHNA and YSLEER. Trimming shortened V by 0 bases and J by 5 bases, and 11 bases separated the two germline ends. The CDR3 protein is CASSQETGGYQPQHF. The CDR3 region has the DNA TGCGCCAGCAGCCAAGAGACGGGGGGCTATCAGCCCCAGCATTTT.

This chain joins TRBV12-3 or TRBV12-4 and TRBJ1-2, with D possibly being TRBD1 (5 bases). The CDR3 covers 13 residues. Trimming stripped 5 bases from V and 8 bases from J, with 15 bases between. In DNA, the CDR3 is TGTGCCAGCAGTGGACTACGGGGCCACGGCTACACCTTC. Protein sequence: CASSGLRGHGYTF.

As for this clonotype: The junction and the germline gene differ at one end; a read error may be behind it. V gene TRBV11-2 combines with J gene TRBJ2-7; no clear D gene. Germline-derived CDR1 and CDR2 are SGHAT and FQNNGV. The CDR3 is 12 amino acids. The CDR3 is CASSPRPRPPSF. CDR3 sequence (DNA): TGTGCCAGCAGCCCCCGACCGCGACCCCCTTCCTTC.

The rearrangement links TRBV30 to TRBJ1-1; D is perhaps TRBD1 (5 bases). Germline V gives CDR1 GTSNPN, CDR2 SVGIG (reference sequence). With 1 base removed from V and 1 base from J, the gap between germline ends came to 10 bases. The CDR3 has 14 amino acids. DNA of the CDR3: TGTGCCTGGAGTGGCGGGACCAGGAACACTGAAGCTTTCTTT. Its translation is CAWSGGTRNTEAFF. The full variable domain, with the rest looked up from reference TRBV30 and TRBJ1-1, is SQTIHQWPATLVQPVGSPLSLECTVEGTSNPNLYWYRQAAGRGLQLLFYSVGIGQISSEVPQNLSASRPQDRQFILSSKKLLLSDSGFYLCAWSGGTRNTEAFFGQGTRLTVV.

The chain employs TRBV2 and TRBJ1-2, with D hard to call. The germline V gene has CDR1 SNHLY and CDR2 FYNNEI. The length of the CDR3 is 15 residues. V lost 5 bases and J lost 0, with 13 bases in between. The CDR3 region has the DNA TGTGCCAGCAGTACGATCGGGGATCCTAACTATGGCTACACCTTC. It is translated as CASSTIGDPNYGYTF.

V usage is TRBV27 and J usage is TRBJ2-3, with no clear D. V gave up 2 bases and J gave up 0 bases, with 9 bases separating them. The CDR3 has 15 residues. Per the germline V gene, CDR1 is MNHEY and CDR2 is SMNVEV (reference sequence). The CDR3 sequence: CASSLRLYSTDTQYF. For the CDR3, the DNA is TGTGCCAGCAGTTTACGACTCTATAGCACAGATACGCAGTATTTT.